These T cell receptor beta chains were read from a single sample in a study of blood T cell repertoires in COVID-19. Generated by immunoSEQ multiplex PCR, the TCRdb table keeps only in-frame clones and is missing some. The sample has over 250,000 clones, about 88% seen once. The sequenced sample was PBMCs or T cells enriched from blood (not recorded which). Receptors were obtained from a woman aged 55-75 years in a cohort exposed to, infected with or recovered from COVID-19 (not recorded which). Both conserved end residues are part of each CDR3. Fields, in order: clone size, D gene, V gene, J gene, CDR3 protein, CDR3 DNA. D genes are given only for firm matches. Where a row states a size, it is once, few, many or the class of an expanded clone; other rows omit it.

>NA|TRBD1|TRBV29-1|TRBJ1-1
CSVLQGRTEAFF
TGCAGCGTACTACAGGGGAGGACTGAAGCTTTCTTT
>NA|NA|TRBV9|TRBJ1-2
CASSATAELTYGYTF
TGTGCCAGCAGCGCGACAGCCGAGTTGACCTATGGCTACACCTTC
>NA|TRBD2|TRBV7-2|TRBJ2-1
CASSPRPSGQSYNEQFF
TGTGCCAGCAGCCCCCGTCCTAGCGGACAATCCTACAATGAGCAGTTCTTC
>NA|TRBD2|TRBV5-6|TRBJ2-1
CASSLGMLAENEQFF
TGTGCCAGCAGCCTGGGGATGCTAGCGGAAAATGAGCAGTTCTTC
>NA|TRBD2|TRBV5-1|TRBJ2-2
CASSGEGGRTGELFF
TGCGCCAGCTCTGGGGAGGGAGGCCGCACCGGGGAGCTGTTTTTT
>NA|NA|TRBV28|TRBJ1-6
CASGGGGSGYNSPLHF
TGTGCCAGCGGAGGGGGGGGGAGCGGCTATAATTCACCCCTCCACTTT
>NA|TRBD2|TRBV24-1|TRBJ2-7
CATTTSNPGGGDEQYF
TGTGCCACCACTACCTCCAACCCGGGAGGGGGGGACGAGCAGTACTTC
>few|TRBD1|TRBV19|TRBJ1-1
CASSIRGTGGTEAFF
TGTGCCAGTAGTATAAGGGGGACAGGGGGCACTGAAGCTTTCTTT
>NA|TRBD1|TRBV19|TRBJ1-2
CASSIFGTAARGYTF
TGTGCCAGTAGTATTTTCGGGACAGCTGCTCGTGGCTACACCTTC
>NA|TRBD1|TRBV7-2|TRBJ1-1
CASSINARGLNTEAFF
TGTGCCAGCAGCATTAACGCGAGGGGGCTGAACACTGAAGCTTTCTTT
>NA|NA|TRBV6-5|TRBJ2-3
CASTAPRGPDTQYF
TGTGCCAGCACTGCACCCAGAGGGCCAGATACGCAGTATTTT
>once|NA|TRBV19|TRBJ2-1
CASSIVAGWYNEQFF
TGTGCCAGTAGTATAGTGGCAGGGTGGTACAATGAGCAGTTCTTC
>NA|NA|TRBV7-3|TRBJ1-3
CASSLGPGNTIYF
TGTGCCAGCAGCCTTGGGCCTGGAAACACCATATATTTT
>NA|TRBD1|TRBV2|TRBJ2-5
CASSRGTGTQETQYF
TGTGCCAGCAGCCGAGGGACAGGGACCCAAGAGACCCAGTACTTC
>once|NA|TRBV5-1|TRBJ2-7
CASSSGHYEQYF
TGCGCCAGCAGCTCTGGACACTACGAGCAGTACTTC
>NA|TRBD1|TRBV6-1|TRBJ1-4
CASSGQGAVTTNEKLFF
TGTGCCAGCAGTGGACAGGGGGCTGTGACAACTAATGAAAAACTGTTTTTT
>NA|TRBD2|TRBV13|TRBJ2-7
CASSLGRASGANHEQYF
TGTGCCAGCAGCTTAGGGAGGGCTAGCGGCGCAAACCACGAGCAGTACTTC
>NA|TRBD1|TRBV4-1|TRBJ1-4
CASSQVGTGNEKLFF
TGCGCCAGCAGCCAAGTGGGGACAGGTAATGAAAAACTGTTTTTT
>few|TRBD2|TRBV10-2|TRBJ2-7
CASRRLADYEQYF
TGCGCCAGCCGTCGACTAGCGGATTACGAGCAGTACTTC
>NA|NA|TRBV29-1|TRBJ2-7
CSVNSQGSYEQYF
TGCAGCGTTAATAGTCAGGGGAGCTACGAGCAGTACTTC
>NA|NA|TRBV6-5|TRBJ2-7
CASSSTTAGEQYF
TGTGCCAGCAGTTCCACGACCGCGGGCGAGCAGTACTTC
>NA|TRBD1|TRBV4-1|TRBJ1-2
CASSLSTGASYGYTF
TGCGCCAGCAGCCTTTCGACAGGGGCCAGCTATGGCTACACCTTC
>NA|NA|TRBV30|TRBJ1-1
CAWRQMNTEAFF
TGTGCCTGGCGACAAATGAACACTGAAGCTTTCTTT
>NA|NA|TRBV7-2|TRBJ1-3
CASSLGAGASGNTIYF
TGTGCCAGCAGCTTAGGGGCAGGGGCCTCTGGAAACACCATATATTTT
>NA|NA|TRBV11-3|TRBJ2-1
CASSLRGSYNEQFF
TGTGCCAGCAGCTTAAGGGGCTCCTACAATGAGCAGTTCTTC
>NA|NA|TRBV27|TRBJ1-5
CASSFEGSNQPQHF
TGTGCCAGCAGTTTTGAAGGGAGCAACCAGCCCCAGCATTTT
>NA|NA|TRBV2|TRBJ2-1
CASSLRQERQFF
TGTGCCAGCAGCCTCCGACAGGAAAGGCAGTTCTTC
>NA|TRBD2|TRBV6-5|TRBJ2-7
CASRDPSGEGYEQYF
TGTGCCAGCAGGGACCCTAGCGGGGAGGGCTACGAGCAGTACTTC
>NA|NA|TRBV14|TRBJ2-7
CASSQGGYGLEQYF
TGTGCCAGCAGCCAAGGAGGGTACGGTCTCGAGCAGTACTTC
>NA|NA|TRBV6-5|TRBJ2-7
CASSEPGSPYF
TGTGCCAGCAGCGAGCCGGGGTCCCCGTACTTC
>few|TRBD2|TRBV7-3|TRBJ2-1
CASSLGLADEQFF
TGTGCCAGCAGCTTGGGACTAGCCGATGAGCAGTTCTTC
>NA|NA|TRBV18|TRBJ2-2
CASSPMDVGGTGELFF
TGTGCCAGCTCACCAATGGACGTGGGGGGCACCGGGGAGCTGTTTTTT
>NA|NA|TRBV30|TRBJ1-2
CAWTTGITYGYTF
TGTGCCTGGACCACAGGGATTACCTATGGCTACACCTTC
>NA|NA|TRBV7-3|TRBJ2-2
CASSLLGGGSNTGELFF
TGTGCCAGCAGCTTATTAGGAGGGGGCTCGAACACCGGGGAGCTGTTTTTT
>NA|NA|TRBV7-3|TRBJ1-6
CASSLPNSPLHF
TGTGCCAGCAGCTTACCGAATTCACCCCTCCACTTT
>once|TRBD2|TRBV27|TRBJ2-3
CASSLRTSGRATDTQYF
TGTGCCAGCAGTCTCCGGACTAGCGGGAGGGCCACAGATACGCAGTATTTT
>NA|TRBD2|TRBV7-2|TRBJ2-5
CASSQRGASGSGETQYF
TGTGCCAGCAGCCAACGGGGGGCTAGCGGGAGTGGGGAGACCCAGTACTTC
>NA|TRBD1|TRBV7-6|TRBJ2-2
CASSRGQGPYTGELFF
TGTGCCAGCAGCCGAGGACAGGGACCGTACACCGGGGAGCTGTTTTTT
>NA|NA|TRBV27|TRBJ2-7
CASSLESGYEQYF
TGTGCCAGCAGCCTGGAGTCCGGCTACGAGCAGTACTTC
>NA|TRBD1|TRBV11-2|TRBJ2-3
CASSPDRDRGADTQYF
TGTGCCAGCAGCCCCGATCGGGACAGGGGGGCAGATACGCAGTATTTT